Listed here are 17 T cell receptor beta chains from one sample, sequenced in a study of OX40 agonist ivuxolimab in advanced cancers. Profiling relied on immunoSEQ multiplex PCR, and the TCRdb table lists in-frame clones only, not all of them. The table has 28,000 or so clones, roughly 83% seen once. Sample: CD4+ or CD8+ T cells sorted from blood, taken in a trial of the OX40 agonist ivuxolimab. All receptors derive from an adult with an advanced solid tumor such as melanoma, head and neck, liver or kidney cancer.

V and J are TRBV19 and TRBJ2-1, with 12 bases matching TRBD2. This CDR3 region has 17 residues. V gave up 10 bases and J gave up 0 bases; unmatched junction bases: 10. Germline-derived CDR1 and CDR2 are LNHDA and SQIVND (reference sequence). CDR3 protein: CATSLAGGRDSYNEQFF. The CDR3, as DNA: TGTGCCACCTCGCTAGCGGGAGGGCGTGACTCCTACAATGAGCAGTTCTTC.

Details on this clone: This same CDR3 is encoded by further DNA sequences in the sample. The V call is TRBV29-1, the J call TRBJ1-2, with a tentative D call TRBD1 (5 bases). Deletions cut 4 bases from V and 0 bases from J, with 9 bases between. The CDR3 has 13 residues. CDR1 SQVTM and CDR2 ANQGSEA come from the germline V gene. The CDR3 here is CSVVGGANYGYTF. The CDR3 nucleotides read TGCAGCGTTGTGGGGGGAGCTAACTATGGCTACACCTTC. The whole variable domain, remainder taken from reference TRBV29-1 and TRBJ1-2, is SAVISQKPSRDICQRGTSLTIQCQVDSQVTMMFWYRQQPGQSLTLIATANQGSEATYESGFVIDKFPISRPNLTFSTLTVSNMSPEDSSIYLCSVVGGANYGYTFGSGTRLTVV.

CDR3 nucleotides: TGTGCCAGCAGCTTCGGGGGATGGGATGAGCAGTTCTTC. Amino acid sequence: CASSFGGWDEQFF. The chain uses TRBV7-2 and TRBJ2-1, with D perhaps TRBD2 (6 bases). Germline lookup yields CDR1 SGHTA and CDR2 FQGNSA. The CDR3 extends over 13 amino acids. The V and J ends lost 3 bases and 8 bases respectively, with 11 bases between them.

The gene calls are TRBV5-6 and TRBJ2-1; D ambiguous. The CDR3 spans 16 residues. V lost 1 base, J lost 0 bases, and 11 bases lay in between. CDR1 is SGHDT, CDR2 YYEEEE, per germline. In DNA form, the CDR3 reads TGTGCCAGCAGCTTGCTAGGAGCATCCTCCTACAATGAGCAGTTCTTC. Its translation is CASSLLGASSYNEQFF.

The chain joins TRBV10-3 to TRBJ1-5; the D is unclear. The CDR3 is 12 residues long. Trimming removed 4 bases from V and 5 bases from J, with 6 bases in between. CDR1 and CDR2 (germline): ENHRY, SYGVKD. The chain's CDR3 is CAISVGDQPQHF. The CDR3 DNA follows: TGTGCCATCAGTGTGGGAGATCAGCCCCAGCATTTT.

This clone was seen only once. CDR3 nucleotides: TGTGCCAGCAGTTTTTTCGTACTAGCGAGCACAGATACGCAGTATTTT. Its translation: CASSFFVLASTDTQYF. V usage is TRBV6-6 and J usage is TRBJ2-3; 7 nucleotides line up with TRBD2. Per germline, CDR1 MNHNY and CDR2 SVGAGI (reference sequence). The length of the CDR3 is 16 residues. Trimming took 4 bases from V and 0 from J; bases not matched to a gene: 7.

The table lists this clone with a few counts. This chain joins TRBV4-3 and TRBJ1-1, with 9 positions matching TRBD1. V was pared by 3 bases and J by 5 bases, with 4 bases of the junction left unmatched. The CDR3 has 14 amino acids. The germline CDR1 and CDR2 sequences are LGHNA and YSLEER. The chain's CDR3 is CASSHGTGRTEAFF. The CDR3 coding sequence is TGCGCCAGCAGCCACGGGACAGGGCGAACTGAAGCTTTCTTT.

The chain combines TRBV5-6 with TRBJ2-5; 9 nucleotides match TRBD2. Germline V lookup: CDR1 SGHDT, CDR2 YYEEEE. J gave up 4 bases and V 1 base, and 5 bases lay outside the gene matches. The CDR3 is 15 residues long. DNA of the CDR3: TGTGCCAGCAGCTTGTCCAGCGGGAGGCGAGAGACCCAGTACTTC. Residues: CASSLSSGRRETQYF.

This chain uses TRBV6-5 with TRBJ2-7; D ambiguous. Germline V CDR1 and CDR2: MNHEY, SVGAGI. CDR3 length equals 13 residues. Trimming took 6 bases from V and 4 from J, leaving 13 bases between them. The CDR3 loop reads CASSKVAFYEQYF. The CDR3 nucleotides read TGTGCCAGCAGCAAGGTGGCTTTTTACGAGCAGTACTTC.

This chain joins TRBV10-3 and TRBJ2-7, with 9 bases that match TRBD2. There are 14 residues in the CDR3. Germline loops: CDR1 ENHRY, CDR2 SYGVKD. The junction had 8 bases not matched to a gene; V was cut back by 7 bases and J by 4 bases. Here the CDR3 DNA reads TGTGCCATCACCGATAGCGGGAGAGGGTACGAGCAGTACTTC. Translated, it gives CAITDSGRGYEQYF.

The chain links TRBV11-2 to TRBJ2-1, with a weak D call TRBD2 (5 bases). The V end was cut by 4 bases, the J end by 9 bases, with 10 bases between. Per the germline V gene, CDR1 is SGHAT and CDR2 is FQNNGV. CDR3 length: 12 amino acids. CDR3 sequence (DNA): TGTGCCAGCAGCTACCGGGAATTTGAGCAGTTCTTC. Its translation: CASSYREFEQFF.

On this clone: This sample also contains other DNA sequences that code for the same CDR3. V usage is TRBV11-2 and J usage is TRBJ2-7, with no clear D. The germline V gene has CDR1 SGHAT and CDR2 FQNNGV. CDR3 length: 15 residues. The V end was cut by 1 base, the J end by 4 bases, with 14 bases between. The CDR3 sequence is CASSLVPSTQYEQYF. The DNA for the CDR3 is TGTGCCAGCAGCTTAGTCCCAAGTACCCAGTACGAGCAGTACTTC.

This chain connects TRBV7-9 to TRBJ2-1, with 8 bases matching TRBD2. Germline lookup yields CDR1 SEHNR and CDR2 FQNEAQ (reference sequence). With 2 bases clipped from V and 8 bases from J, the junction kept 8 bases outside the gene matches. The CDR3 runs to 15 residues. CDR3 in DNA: TGTGCCAGCAGCTTACGCGCGGGAGGAGGCGATGAGCAGTTCTTC. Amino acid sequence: CASSLRAGGGDEQFF.

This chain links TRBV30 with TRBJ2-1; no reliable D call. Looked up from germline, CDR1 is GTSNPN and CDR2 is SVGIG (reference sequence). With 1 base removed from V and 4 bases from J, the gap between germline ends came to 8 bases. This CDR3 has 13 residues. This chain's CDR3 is CAWSDNYYNEQFF. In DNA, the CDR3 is TGTGCCTGGAGTGATAACTATTACAATGAGCAGTTCTTC. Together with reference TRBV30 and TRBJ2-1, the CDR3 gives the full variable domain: SQTIHQWPATLVQPVGSPLSLECTVEGTSNPNLYWYRQAAGRGLQLLFYSVGIGQISSEVPQNLSASRPQDRQFILSSKKLLLSDSGFYLCAWSDNYYNEQFFGPGTRLTVL.

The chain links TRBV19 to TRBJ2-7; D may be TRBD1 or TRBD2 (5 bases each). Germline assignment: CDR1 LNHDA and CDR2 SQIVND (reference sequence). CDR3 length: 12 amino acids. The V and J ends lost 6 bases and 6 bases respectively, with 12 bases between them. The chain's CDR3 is CASSPAGGEQYF. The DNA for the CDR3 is TGTGCCAGTAGCCCGGCTGGGGGCGAGCAGTACTTC.

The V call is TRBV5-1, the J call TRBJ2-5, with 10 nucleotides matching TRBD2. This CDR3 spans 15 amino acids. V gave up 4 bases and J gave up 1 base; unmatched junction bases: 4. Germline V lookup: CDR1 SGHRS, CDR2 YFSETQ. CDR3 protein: CASSQERGGQETQYF. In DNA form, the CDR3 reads TGCGCCAGCAGCCAAGAGCGGGGGGGCCAAGAGACCCAGTACTTC.

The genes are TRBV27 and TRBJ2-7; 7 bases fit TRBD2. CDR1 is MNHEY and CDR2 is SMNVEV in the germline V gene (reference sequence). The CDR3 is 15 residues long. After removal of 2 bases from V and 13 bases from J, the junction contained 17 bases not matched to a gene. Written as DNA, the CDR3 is TGTGCCAGCAGTTTAACACCATCGGCGGGAGCGGTGAAATACTTC. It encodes CASSLTPSAGAVKYF.